This T cell receptor beta chain was observed in a study of identical twins. Whole-study results and caveats: With abundant cord blood beta clonotypes, insertions were fewer; memory repertoires showed no such pattern.

Regarding this clonotype: The antigen is unknown.

The V end was cut by 1 base, the J end by 1 base, with 7 bases between. Germline assignment: CDR1 MNHNS and CDR2 SASEGT. The CDR3 covers 14 residues. Template switching (which added a universal primer site) was used, and cDNA carried unique molecular identifiers. Using its own MiXCR run on the 5' RACE reads, TCRdb lists one record per CDR3 protein. The sample shows around 250,000 distinct CDR3 sequences, about 13% of them seen only once. The same specimen was also included in a second study, on yellow fever vaccine responses in identical twins.

Sequenced: memory (CD45RO+) T cells sorted from blood. The gene calls are TRBV6-1 and TRBJ1-1; no clear D. This sequence was found in a woman aged 18-35 years in good health. CDR3 DNA sequence: TGTGCCAGCAGTGAAGGTGGCGAGAACACTGAAGCTTTCTTT. Residues: CASSEGGENTEAFF.